This T cell receptor (beta chain) was retrieved from a study of graft-versus-host responses after intestinal transplantation. The protocol was immunoSEQ multiplex PCR, while the TCRdb copy is restricted to in-frame clones and leaves out a portion. The sample contains 85,000 to 130,000 clones, roughly 87% of which appear only once. On this clone itself: Its antigen is not identified.

Looked up from germline, CDR1 is KGHSH and CDR2 is LQKENI. This CDR3 is built from 16 residues. V dropped 6 bases and J dropped 4; count of bases not matched to a gene: 12. The origin of this receptor is a human donor who received an intestinal transplant. The chain has TRBV18 and TRBJ1-3, with 7 bases aligning to TRBD1. The sample was unstimulated CD4+ T cells sorted from spleen or lymph node cells, taken before intestinal transplant. CDR3 nucleotides: TGTGCCAGCTCCCGACCCCTGGGACAGACCGGAAACACCATATATTTT. This gives the protein CASSRPLGQTGNTIYF.